Included here is one T cell receptor beta chain sequence, with context. The antigen remains unidentified. TCRdb used MiXCR to reprocess the 5' RACE reads, holding one entry per CDR3 protein. The table shows about 240,000 distinct CDR3 sequences, with 8.5% to 9.5% occurring only once. The data are from a study of T-cell memory formation after mild COVID-19. Study details: The two donors had largely donor-specific TCR clusters. General observations from the study: Clonal second-wave expansions that peaked on day 37 had unconfirmed SARS-CoV-2 specificity.

This CDR3 region has 11 residues. CDR1 SEHNR and CDR2 FQNEAQ come from the germline V gene (reference sequence). Trimming took off 8 bases at V and 1 base at J, with 5 bases between the two ends. The chain combines TRBV7-9 with TRBJ1-1; D is uncertain. This sequence was found in a man aged 18 to 35 who had mild COVID-19 (a few samples of this study predate the infection). Cell type and time point are not known. Material for sequencing was PBMCs or a T cell subset sorted from them (not recorded which). The CDR3 DNA is TGTGCCAGCCAGGAGAACACTGAAGCTTTCTTT. The encoded protein is CASQENTEAFF.